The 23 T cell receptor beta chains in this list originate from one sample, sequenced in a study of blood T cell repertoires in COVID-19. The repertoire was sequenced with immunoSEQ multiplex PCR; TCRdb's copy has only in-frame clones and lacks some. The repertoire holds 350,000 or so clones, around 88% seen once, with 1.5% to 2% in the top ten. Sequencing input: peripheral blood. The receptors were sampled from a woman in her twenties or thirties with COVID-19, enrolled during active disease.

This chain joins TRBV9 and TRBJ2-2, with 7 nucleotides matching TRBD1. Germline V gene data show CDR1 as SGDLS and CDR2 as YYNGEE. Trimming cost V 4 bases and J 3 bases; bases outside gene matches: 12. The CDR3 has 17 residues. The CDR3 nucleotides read TGTGCCAGCAGCTTCAACCCTACACAGGGGCACACCGGGGAGCTGTTTTTT. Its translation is CASSFNPTQGHTGELFF. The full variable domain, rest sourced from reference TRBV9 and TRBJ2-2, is DSGVTQTPKHLITATGQRVTLRCSPRSGDLSVYWYQQSLDQGLQFLIQYYNGEERAKGNILERFSAQQFPDLHSELNLSSLELGDSALYFCASSFNPTQGHTGELFFGEGSRLTVL.

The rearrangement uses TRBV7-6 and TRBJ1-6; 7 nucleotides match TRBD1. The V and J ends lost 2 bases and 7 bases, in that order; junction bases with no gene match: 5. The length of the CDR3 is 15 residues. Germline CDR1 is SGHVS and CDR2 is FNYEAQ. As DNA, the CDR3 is TGTGCCAGCAGCTTACAAGGGGGCTACAATTCACCCCTCCACTTT. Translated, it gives CASSLQGGYNSPLHF.

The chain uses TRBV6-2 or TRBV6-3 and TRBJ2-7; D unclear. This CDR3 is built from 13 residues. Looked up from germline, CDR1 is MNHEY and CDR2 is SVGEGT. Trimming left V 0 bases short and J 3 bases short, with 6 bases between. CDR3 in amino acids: CASSYSPRYEQYF. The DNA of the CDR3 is TGTGCCAGCAGTTACTCCCCCCGCTACGAGCAGTACTTC.

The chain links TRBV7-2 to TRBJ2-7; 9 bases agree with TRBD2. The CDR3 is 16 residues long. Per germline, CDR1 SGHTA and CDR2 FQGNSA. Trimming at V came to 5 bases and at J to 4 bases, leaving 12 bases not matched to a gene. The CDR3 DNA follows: TGTGCCAGCAGCCCGTACGGAGCGGGGGGCCCTTACGAGCAGTACTTC. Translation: CASSPYGAGGPYEQYF.

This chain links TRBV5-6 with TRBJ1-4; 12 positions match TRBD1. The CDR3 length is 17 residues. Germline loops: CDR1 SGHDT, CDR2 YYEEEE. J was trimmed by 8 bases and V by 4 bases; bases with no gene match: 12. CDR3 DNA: TGTGCCAGCAGCCTTATGGGACAGGGGGCCCGTAGGGAAAAACTGTTTTTT. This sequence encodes CASSLMGQGARREKLFF.

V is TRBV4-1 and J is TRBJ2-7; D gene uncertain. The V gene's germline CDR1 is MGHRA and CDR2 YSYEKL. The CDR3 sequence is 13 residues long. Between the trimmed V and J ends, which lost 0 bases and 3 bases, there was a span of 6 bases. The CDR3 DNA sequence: TGCGCCAGCAGCCAAGATAGAAGCTACGAGCAGTACTTC. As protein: CASSQDRSYEQYF.

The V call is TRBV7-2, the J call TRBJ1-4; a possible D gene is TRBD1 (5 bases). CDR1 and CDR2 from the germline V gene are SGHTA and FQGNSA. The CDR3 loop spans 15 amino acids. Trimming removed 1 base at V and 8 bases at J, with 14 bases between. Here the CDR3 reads CASSLGGAVWEKLFF. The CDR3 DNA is TGTGCCAGCAGCTTAGGTGGGGCAGTCTGGGAAAAACTGTTTTTT. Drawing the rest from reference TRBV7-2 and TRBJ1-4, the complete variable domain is GAGVSQSPSNKVTEKGKDVELRCDPISGHTALYWYRQSLGQGLEFLIYFQGNSAPDKSGLPSDRFSAERTGGSVSTLTIQRTQQEDSAVYLCASSLGGAVWEKLFFGSGTQLSVL.

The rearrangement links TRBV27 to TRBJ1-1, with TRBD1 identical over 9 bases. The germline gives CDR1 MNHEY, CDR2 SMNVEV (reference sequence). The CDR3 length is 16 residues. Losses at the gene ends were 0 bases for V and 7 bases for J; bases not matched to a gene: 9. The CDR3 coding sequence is TGTGCCAGCAGTTTATCCGGACAGGGGTTCTACAGTGAAGCTTTCTTT. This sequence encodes CASSLSGQGFYSEAFF.

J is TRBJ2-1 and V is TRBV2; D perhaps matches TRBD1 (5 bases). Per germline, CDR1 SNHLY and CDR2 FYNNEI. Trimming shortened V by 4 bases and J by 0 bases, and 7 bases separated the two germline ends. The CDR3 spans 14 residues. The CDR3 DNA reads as TGTGCCAGCAGTGTCGACAGCTCCTACAATGAGCAGTTCTTC. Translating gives CASSVDSSYNEQFF.

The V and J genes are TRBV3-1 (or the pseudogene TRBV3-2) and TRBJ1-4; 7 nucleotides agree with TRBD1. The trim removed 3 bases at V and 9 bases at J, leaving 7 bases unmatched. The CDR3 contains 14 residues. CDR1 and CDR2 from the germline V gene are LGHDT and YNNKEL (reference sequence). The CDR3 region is CASSQGEGQKKLFF. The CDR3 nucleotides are TGTGCCAGCAGCCAGGGTGAGGGACAGAAAAAACTGTTTTTT.

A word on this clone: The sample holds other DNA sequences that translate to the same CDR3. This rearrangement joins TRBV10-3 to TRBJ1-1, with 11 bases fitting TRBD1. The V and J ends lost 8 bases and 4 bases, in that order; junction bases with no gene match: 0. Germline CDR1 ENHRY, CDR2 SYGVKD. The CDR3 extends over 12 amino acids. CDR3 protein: CAIGTGGTEAFF. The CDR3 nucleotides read TGTGCCATCGGGACAGGGGGCACTGAAGCTTTCTTT.

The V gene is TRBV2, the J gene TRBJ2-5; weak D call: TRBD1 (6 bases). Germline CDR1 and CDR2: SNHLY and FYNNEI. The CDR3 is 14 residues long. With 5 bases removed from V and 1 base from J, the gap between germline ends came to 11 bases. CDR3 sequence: CASSPGALQETQYF. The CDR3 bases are TGTGCCAGCAGTCCAGGGGCGCTCCAAGAGACCCAGTACTTC.

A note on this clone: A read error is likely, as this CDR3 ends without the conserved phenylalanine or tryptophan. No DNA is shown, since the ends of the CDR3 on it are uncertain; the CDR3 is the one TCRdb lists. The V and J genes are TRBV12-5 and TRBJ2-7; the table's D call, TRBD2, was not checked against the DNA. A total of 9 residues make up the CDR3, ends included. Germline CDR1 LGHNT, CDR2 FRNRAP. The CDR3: CASGLRTPG.

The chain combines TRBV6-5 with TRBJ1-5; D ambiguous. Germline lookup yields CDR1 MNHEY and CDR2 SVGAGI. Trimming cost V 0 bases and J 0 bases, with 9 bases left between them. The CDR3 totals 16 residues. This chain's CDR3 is CASSYSYSYSNQPQHF. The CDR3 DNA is TGTGCCAGCAGTTACTCTTACAGTTATAGCAATCAGCCCCAGCATTTT.

CDR3 protein: CASSLVTGAFF. Here the CDR3 DNA reads TGTGCCAGCAGCTTAGTAACGGGAGCTTTCTTT. The rearrangement uses TRBV11-2 and TRBJ1-1; D is uncertain. Germline V lookup: CDR1 SGHAT, CDR2 FQNNGV. V shed 1 base and J shed 10 bases, with 7 bases lying between them. This CDR3 comprises 11 residues.

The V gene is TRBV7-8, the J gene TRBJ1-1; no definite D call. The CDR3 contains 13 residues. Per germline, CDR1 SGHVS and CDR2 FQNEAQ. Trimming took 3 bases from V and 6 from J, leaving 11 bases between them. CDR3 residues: CASSLGYMAEAFF. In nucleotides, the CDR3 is TGTGCCAGCAGCTTGGGCTACATGGCTGAAGCTTTCTTT. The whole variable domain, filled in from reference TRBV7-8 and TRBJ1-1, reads GAGVSQSPRYKVAKRGQDVALRCDPISGHVSLFWYQQALGQGPEFLTYFQNEAQLDKSGLPSDRFFAERPEGSVSTLKIQRTQQEDSAVYLCASSLGYMAEAFFGQGTRLTVV.

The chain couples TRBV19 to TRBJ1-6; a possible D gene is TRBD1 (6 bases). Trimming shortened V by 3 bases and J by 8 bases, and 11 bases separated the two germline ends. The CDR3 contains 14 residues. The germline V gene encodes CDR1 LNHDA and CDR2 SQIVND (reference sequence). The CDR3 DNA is TGTGCCAGTAGTATCGACAGGAGCTATTCACCCCTCCACTTT. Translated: CASSIDRSYSPLHF.

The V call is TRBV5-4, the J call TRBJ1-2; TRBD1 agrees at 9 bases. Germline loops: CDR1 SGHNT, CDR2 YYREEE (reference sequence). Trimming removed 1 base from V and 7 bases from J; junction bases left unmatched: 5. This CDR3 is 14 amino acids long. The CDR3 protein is CASSLSQGALGYTF. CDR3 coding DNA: TGTGCCAGCAGCTTGTCACAGGGGGCGCTTGGCTACACCTTC.

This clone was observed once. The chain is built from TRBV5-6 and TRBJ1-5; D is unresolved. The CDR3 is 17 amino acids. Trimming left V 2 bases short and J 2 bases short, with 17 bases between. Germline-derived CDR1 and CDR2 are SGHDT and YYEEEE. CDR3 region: CASSLRLNSAGNQPQHF. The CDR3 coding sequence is TGTGCCAGCAGCTTACGTCTTAATTCGGCGGGCAATCAGCCCCAGCATTTT.

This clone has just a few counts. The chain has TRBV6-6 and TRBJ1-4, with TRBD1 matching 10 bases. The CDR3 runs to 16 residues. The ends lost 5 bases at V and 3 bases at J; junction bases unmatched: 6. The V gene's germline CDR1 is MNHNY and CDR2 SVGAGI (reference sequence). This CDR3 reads CASSLMTGGSNEKLFF. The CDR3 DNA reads TGTGCCAGCAGTCTAATGACAGGGGGCTCTAATGAAAAACTGTTTTTT.

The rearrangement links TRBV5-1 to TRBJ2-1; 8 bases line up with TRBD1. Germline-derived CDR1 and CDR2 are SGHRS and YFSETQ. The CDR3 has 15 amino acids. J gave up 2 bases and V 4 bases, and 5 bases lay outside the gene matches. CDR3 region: CASSQSDRAYNEQFF. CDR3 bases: TGCGCCAGCAGCCAATCGGACAGGGCCTACAATGAGCAGTTCTTC.

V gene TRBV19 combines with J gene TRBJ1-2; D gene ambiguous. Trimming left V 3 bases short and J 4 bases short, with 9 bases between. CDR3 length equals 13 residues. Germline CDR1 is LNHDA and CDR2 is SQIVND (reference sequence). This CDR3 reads CASSMGILYGYTF. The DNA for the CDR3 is TGTGCCAGTAGTATGGGCATCCTCTATGGCTACACCTTC.

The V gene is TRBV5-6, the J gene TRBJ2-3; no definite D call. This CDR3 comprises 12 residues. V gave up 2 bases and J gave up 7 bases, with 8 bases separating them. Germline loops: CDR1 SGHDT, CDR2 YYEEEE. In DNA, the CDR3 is TGTGCCAGCAGCTTACTTGACTATACGCAGTATTTT. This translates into CASSLLDYTQYF.